What follows are 17 T cell receptor beta chains derived from one specimen sequenced in a study of blood T cell repertoires in COVID-19. Using immunoSEQ multiplex PCR, the repertoire was profiled, and TCRdb retains in-frame clones only, with some absent. The sample lists approximately 300,000 clones, 70% to 90% occurring once. The sequenced material came from PBMCs or T cells enriched from blood (not recorded which). The receptors stem from a woman aged 30 to 39 who had recovered from COVID-19.

The V and J genes are TRBV5-1 and TRBJ1-4; the D gene is possibly TRBD1 (6 bases). The CDR3 sequence is 14 residues long. CDR1 and CDR2 from the germline V gene are SGHRS and YFSETQ. V was shortened by 1 base and J by 7 bases, with 11 bases between the two germline ends. The CDR3 nucleotides read TGCGCCAGCAGCTTGCTGGAAGGGGGTGAAAAACTGTTTTTT. This sequence encodes CASSLLEGGEKLFF.

DNA of the CDR3: TGTGCCACCAGCACCCTGGGACAGGGGGCTGTGTCTAATGAAAAACTGTTTTTT. This translates into CATSTLGQGAVSNEKLFF. The chain is built from TRBV15 and TRBJ1-4, with 12 bases aligning to TRBD1. Germline V gene data show CDR1 as LNHNV and CDR2 as YYDKDF (reference sequence). The CDR3 contains 18 residues. V lost 4 bases, J lost 3 bases, and 9 bases stayed unmatched.

The CDR3 sequence: CASSHGQGKGYTF. In nucleotides, the CDR3 is TGTGCCAGCAGTCACGGACAGGGTAAAGGCTACACCTTC. The chain couples TRBV27 to TRBJ1-2; TRBD1 matches at 8 bases. CDR3 length: 13 amino acids. V lost 5 bases and J lost 8; bases outside the gene matches: 7. CDR1 and CDR2 (germline): MNHEY, SMNVEV (reference sequence).

The chain carries TRBV30 and TRBJ1-4, with TRBD1 as a possible D gene (5 bases). CDR1 and CDR2 from the germline V gene are GTSNPN and SVGIG (reference sequence). Trimming left V 5 bases short and J 5 bases short, with 6 bases between. This CDR3 has 11 residues. CDR3 residues: CAWRGNEKLFF. The DNA for the CDR3 is TGTGCCTGGCGGGGGAATGAAAAACTGTTTTTT.

The V call is TRBV11-2, the J call TRBJ2-1; D might be TRBD1 (6 bases). The ends were cut back, 1 base at V and 0 bases at J, with 10 bases in the middle. Per germline, CDR1 SGHAT and CDR2 FQNNGV. This CDR3 is built from 16 residues. CDR3 loop: CASSLGGHSSYNEQFF. In DNA, the CDR3 is TGTGCCAGCAGCTTAGGGGGGCATAGCTCCTACAATGAGCAGTTCTTC.

CDR3 in DNA: TGTGCCAGCAGCCTAGGACTAGCCCGAGCCTACAATGAGCAGTTCTTC. Translating gives CASSLGLARAYNEQFF. J is TRBJ2-1 and V is TRBV7-2, with TRBD2 matching 8 bases. V shed 5 bases and J 2 bases; nucleotides not matched to a gene: 8. The CDR3 is 16 residues long. Looked up from germline, CDR1 is SGHTA and CDR2 is FQGNSA.

Turning to this clone: The sample contains more than one DNA sequence encoding this CDR3. The chain links TRBV7-2 to TRBJ1-5; TRBD1 agrees at 7 bases. Germline CDR1 and CDR2: SGHTA and FQGNSA. V shed 1 base, J shed 2 bases, and the junction held 2 bases outside the gene matches. The CDR3 contains 15 residues. The CDR3 DNA follows: TGTGCCAGCAGCTTAGGCAGGGGGGGCAATCAGCCCCAGCATTTT. Residues: CASSLGRGGNQPQHF.

The DNA of the CDR3 is TGTGCCACCAGCAGAGGCCGTGGGACAGGGGCCTACGAGCAGTACTTC. Translation gives CATSRGRGTGAYEQYF. The chain joins TRBV15 to TRBJ2-7; TRBD1 agrees at 10 bases. V lost 1 base and J lost 2; bases outside the gene matches: 5. The CDR3 extends over 16 amino acids. Germline CDR1 LNHNV, CDR2 YYDKDF (reference sequence).

V and J are TRBV2 and TRBJ2-7, with no clear D. Looked up from germline, CDR1 is SNHLY and CDR2 is FYNNEI. The CDR3 has 16 amino acids. V was shortened by 7 bases and J by 2 bases, with 21 bases between the two germline ends. CDR3 DNA sequence: TGTGCCAGCACCGATCGTCGCGGCAGTTTAACCTACGAGCAGTACTTC. Translating it yields CASTDRRGSLTYEQYF. Complete variable domain (other parts from reference TRBV2 and TRBJ2-7): EPEVTQTPSHQVTQMGQEVILRCVPISNHLYFYWYRQILGQKVEFLVSFYNNEISEKSEIFDDQFSVERPDGSNFTLKIRSTKLEDSAMYFCASTDRRGSLTYEQYFGPGTRLTVT.

This chain uses TRBV2 with TRBJ1-6; 7 bases match TRBD1. V shed 3 bases and J 6 bases; nucleotides not matched to a gene: 8. CDR3 size: 16 residues. Germline assignment: CDR1 SNHLY and CDR2 FYNNEI. The CDR3 here is CASSETGRVGNSPLHF. CDR3 sequence (DNA): TGTGCCAGCAGTGAGACAGGGCGGGTGGGTAATTCACCCCTCCACTTT.

J is TRBJ2-7 and V is TRBV30; the match to TRBD1 covers 7 bases. V was clipped by 4 bases and J by 2 bases; unmatched bases: 5. The length of the CDR3 is 13 residues. In germline, CDR1 is GTSNPN, CDR2 SVGIG (reference sequence). CDR3 nucleotides: TGTGCCTGGAACAGGGACAGCCCCTACGAGCAGTACTTC. It encodes CAWNRDSPYEQYF.

This sequence joins TRBV7-9 and TRBJ1-1; the D is unclear. The length of the CDR3 is 14 residues. The V end was cut by 4 bases, the J end by 9 bases, with 18 bases between. From germline, CDR1 is SEHNR and CDR2 FQNEAQ (reference sequence). As DNA, the CDR3 is TGTGCCAGCAGCTCCCCGAGTCTCCTCGGGAAAGCTTTCTTT. Protein sequence: CASSSPSLLGKAFF.

This clone was detected once. V is TRBV4-1 and J is TRBJ1-4; D call uncertain. Trimming pared 0 bases from V and 3 bases from J, leaving 11 bases between. The CDR3 sequence is 16 residues long. The germline CDR1 and CDR2 sequences are MGHRA and YSYEKL. In DNA, the CDR3 is TGCGCCAGCAGCCAAGATCGAGGGATTTCTAATGAAAAACTGTTTTTT. Encoded protein: CASSQDRGISNEKLFF.

This chain connects TRBV11-2 to TRBJ2-7, with no clear D. The germline V gene has CDR1 SGHAT and CDR2 FQNNGV. This CDR3 contains 11 residues. Trimming cost V 3 bases and J 3 bases, with 3 bases left between them. The CDR3 is CASSFIYEQYF. CDR3 coding DNA: TGTGCCAGCAGCTTCATCTACGAGCAGTACTTC.

Note on this clone: Compared with germline, one end of the junction differs, possibly owing to a read error. The chain combines TRBV29-1 with TRBJ1-2; 7 bases are shared with TRBD1. The CDR3 has 8 amino acids. Per the germline V gene, CDR1 is SQVTM and CDR2 is ANQGSEA. The CDR3 bases are TGCAGCGTTGAGGGACAGTTGTTC. As protein: CSVEGQLF. Full variable domain (remainder filled in from reference TRBV29-1 and TRBJ1-2): SAVISQKPSRDICQRGTSLTIQCQVDSQVTMMFWYRQQPGQSLTLIATANQGSEATYESGFVIDKFPISRPNLTFSTLTVSNMSPEDSSIYLCSVEGQLFGSGTRLTVV.

The rearrangement joins TRBV11-2 to TRBJ2-7, with 9 bases matching TRBD1. This CDR3 has 17 amino acids. The germline V gene has CDR1 SGHAT and CDR2 FQNNGV. J lost 2 bases, V lost 0 bases, and 8 bases had no gene match. CDR3 in DNA: TGTGCCAGCAGCTTAGATACGGGGACAGGGCAAACCTACGAGCAGTACTTC. This gives the protein CASSLDTGTGQTYEQYF.

The V gene is TRBV6-2 or TRBV6-3, the J gene TRBJ2-2; 7 positions agree with TRBD1. CDR1 MNHEY and CDR2 SVGEGT come from the germline V gene. The V segment lost 5 bases and the J segment 5 bases; nucleotides outside the gene matches: 5. This CDR3 spans 14 amino acids. CDR3 nucleotides: TGTGCCAGCAGTCACAGGGGTCAAACCGGGGAGCTGTTTTTT. This gives the protein CASSHRGQTGELFF.